Detailed here is one T cell receptor (beta chain). This clonotype was detected ten times or more. The antigen this receptor binds is unknown. No much larger clone exists at a distance of one base, and base qualities are not known. Every donor was a healthy Caucasian. The twin cohort comprised three pairs of female monozygotic twins, all aged roughly 18 to 30 years. The RNA used for TCR libraries was isolated from peripheral blood mononuclear cells. This specimen belongs to a study of identical twins (dated by TCRdb to 2015 to 2016). The study in broad terms: To test whether fetal clonotypes persist, the study used deep sequencing on TCR alpha and beta repertoires from monozygotic twins, unrelated adults of various ages, and cord blood. To rule out contamination, the twin experiments were replicated at different times with different library preparation protocols.

The library was obtained by 5' RACE. The listed sequencing device is Illumina HiSeq 2000. Template switching added a universal primer binding site, and the final cDNA carried a unique molecular identifier that allowed TCR cDNA molecules to be counted accurately. First-strand cDNA for TCR alpha and beta chains was synthesized from specific primers in the conserved constant-segment region. To control for contamination, every cDNA library was double barcoded, receiving both a SMART-Mk sample barcode and Illumina barcodes. Two successive PCR steps introduced TruSeq adapter sequences along with Illumina sample barcodes. TCR alpha and beta cDNA libraries were sequenced on the Illumina HiSeq platform with custom primers. As for the original processing: MiGEC processed the raw reads to extract unique molecular identifiers, while MiXCR was used to determine the CDR3 positions. For each individual, recombination models were inferred using an EM algorithm with the repgenHMM and IGoR tools. Shared clonotypes were analyzed with the tcR package in R, and sharing was normalized by the product of cloneset sizes. To study raw recombination free of thymic and clonal selection effects, out-of-frame nonproductive sequences were analyzed. TCRdb reprocessed the public reads (quality trimming at Q25 with fastp, clone calling with MiXCR) and kept in-frame beta chains. For every CDR3 protein sequence, its rows merge into one entry that carries the most common genes and DNA. TCRdb's processing, not the authors', yielded these V and J calls. The sample table contains approximately 680,000 distinct CDR3 sequences; only one count was recorded for just over 7% of them. The biggest ten clones account for 1.6% of the sample.

V is cut by 5 bases and J by 3 bases, and the space between the germline ends is 8 bases. The CDR3 spans 14 residues, from the cysteine through the phenylalanine. Just CDR3 DNA is preserved here, 42 bases in frame from base 1. Paper-wide results and their limitations: Invariant T cells such as MAIT and iNKT could partly confound zero-insertion analyses, though diverse VJ usage argued against this for most clonotypes. Fewer insertions were carried by abundant cord blood beta clonotypes, a similar but weaker trend appeared in young adult naive repertoires, and no such trend appeared in memory repertoires. Out-of-frame TCR alpha sequences shared between twins showed an excess of low generation-probability sequences compared with coincidental sharing between unrelated individuals. Recombination models systematically underestimated out-of-frame TCR alpha sharing in monozygotic twins but agreed with sharing between unrelated individuals. In beta out-of-frame sequences, excess twin sharing was weaker, because having fewer shared sequences lowered the signal-to-noise ratio. Because the same donors could not be followed over many years, the conclusions depended on cross-sectional statistical analysis.

This same sample was also taken into another study, of yellow fever vaccine responses in identical twins. As described in the second report: According to the authors, the vaccine-induced T cell response in identical twins seemed to be partly convergent and partly specific to each individual. Focusing on identical twins, the study followed the T cell clones that responded to the vaccine, and did so with precision.

Sample: PBMCs. The source is a woman aged 18-29 years in good health. Recombination linked TRBV12-3 or TRBV12-4 to TRBJ2-6, with no reliable assignment of the D segment. The DNA sequence is given as TGTGCCAGCAGTCTCACCGTTGGGGCCAACGTCCTGACTTTC. This gives the protein CASSLTVGANVLTF.